This T cell receptor (beta chain) emerged from a study of T cell repertoires in cytomegalovirus infection. Study information: Public signatures in TCR beta pointed to CMV infection and matching HLA type.

From the reads, TCRdb called clonotypes with MiXCR, one entry per CDR3 protein. The sample lists roughly 300,000 distinct CDR3 sequences, roughly 9.5% occurring once. Notes on the study in general: Ex vivo, HLA-C-restricted CMV-specific TCR beta clonotypes prevailed over the rest of the response. Identification of carriers of CMV plus the relevant HLA was performed using cumulative public TCR beta family frequency.

Per the germline V gene, CDR1 is GTSNPN and CDR2 is SVGIG (reference sequence). The V and J ends lost 1 base and 1 base respectively, with 3 bases between them. There are 12 residues in the CDR3. About this clonotype: The antigen is unknown.

Sample: PBMCs. J is TRBJ2-3 and V is TRBV30, with D unclear. The sequence was obtained from a human donor in good health (CMV status not recorded). Some clones in this sample may be carry-over from other donors' samples. CDR3 sequence reads: CAWSAGTDTQYF. The CDR3 DNA follows: TGTGCCTGGAGTGCAGGCACAGATACGCAGTATTTT.